This TCR beta chain was captured by sequencing in a study of cytomegalovirus exposure and HLA in healthy donors. Study results and caveats: Sequences of the TCR beta chain were said to predict the HLA-A and HLA-B alleles of most subjects accurately. Relative to equally common others, HLA-associated TCR beta chains showed greater clonal expansion in a later analysis. TRBV6-2, TRBV6-3 and some other V segments were unresolvable in 87-base-pair reads.

As for the donors, each was a healthy bone marrow donor. PCR primers comprised 60 Vbeta and 13 Jbeta primers. Sequenced by immunoSEQ multiplex PCR; TCRdb stores in-frame clones only, minus some. In the table there are roughly 190,000 clones, 75% to 80% of which are singletons. Regarding this clone: Antigen: not known.

CDR1 and CDR2 (germline): SGHDN, FVKESK. V dropped 1 base and J dropped 8; count of bases not matched to a gene: 7. The CDR3 totals 15 residues. The chain carries TRBV14 and TRBJ1-4, with 7 positions matching TRBD1. This receptor was obtained from a female donor in good health and CMV-seronegative. The specimen sequenced was PBMCs. This CDR3 is CASSQGVRGSEKLFF. The CDR3 DNA reads as TGTGCCAGCAGCCAAGGAGTCAGGGGGTCGGAAAAACTGTTTTTT.